A selection of T cell receptor beta chains follows, all from one sample in a study of shared clonotypes between healthy human individuals. Measured with immunoSEQ multiplex PCR; TCRdb has only the in-frame clones, and not every one. The sample lists about 680,000 clones, around 90% seen once, with more than 20% in the top ten. The sequenced material came from naive CD8+ T cells sorted from blood. These receptors were obtained from a man aged 30-40 years in good health. Each CDR3 is given with its conserved first and last residue. A D gene is named only where the DNA matches it firmly. Size is omitted from some rows. Given values are once, few, many or a class for expanded clones.

cdr3_aa: CASSLVMNSGNTIYF; cdr3_nt: TGTGCCAGCAGCTTGGTAATGAACTCTGGAAACACCATATATTTT; d_call: -; cdr3_length: 15; j_call: TRBJ1-3; v_call: TRBV5-6; clone_size: -
cdr3_aa: CASSPLAGGTDEQFF; cdr3_nt: TGCGCCAGCAGCCCCCTAGCGGGAGGAACAGATGAGCAGTTCTTC; d_call: TRBD2; cdr3_length: 15; j_call: TRBJ2-1; v_call: TRBV4-1; clone_size: -
cdr3_aa: CASSFEEGQGSFEQYF; cdr3_nt: TGTGCCAGCAGCTTTGAAGAGGGACAGGGGTCATTCGAGCAGTACTTC; d_call: TRBD1; cdr3_length: 16; j_call: TRBJ2-7; v_call: TRBV7-9; clone_size: -
cdr3_aa: CAISKDTGELFF; cdr3_nt: TGTGCCATCAGTAAAGACACCGGGGAGCTGTTTTTT; d_call: -; cdr3_length: 12; j_call: TRBJ2-2; v_call: TRBV10-3; clone_size: once
cdr3_aa: CASSESGTTEAFF; cdr3_nt: TGCGCCAGCAGTGAGTCTGGGACCACCGAAGCTTTCTTT; d_call: -; cdr3_length: 13; j_call: TRBJ1-1; v_call: TRBV10-1; clone_size: -
cdr3_aa: CASSPPRSSYEQYF; cdr3_nt: TGTGCCAGCAGCCCCCCGAGGAGCTCCTACGAGCAGTACTTC; d_call: -; cdr3_length: 14; j_call: TRBJ2-7; v_call: TRBV7-9; clone_size: -
cdr3_aa: CASRAQGQGAPGYTF; cdr3_nt: TGTGCCAGCAGGGCCCAGGGACAGGGGGCTCCTGGCTACACCTTC; d_call: TRBD1; cdr3_length: 15; j_call: TRBJ1-2; v_call: TRBV27; clone_size: -
cdr3_aa: CAWNRVSQETQYF; cdr3_nt: TGTGCCTGGAACCGGGTCTCCCAAGAGACCCAGTACTTC; d_call: -; cdr3_length: 13; j_call: TRBJ2-5; v_call: TRBV30; clone_size: -
cdr3_aa: CSVDAVGGNEQFF; cdr3_nt: TGCAGCGTTGACGCAGTCGGGGGCAATGAGCAGTTCTTC; d_call: -; cdr3_length: 13; j_call: TRBJ2-1; v_call: TRBV29-1; clone_size: -
cdr3_aa: CASSATSGRTGELFF; cdr3_nt: TGTGCCAGCAGCGCAACTAGCGGGAGGACCGGGGAGCTGTTTTTT; d_call: TRBD2; cdr3_length: 15; j_call: TRBJ2-2; v_call: TRBV2; clone_size: -
cdr3_aa: CASSLVRVEQYF; cdr3_nt: TGTGCCAGCAGCTTGGTTAGGGTCGAGCAGTACTTC; d_call: -; cdr3_length: 12; j_call: TRBJ2-7; v_call: TRBV7-9; clone_size: -